This T cell receptor (beta chain) was captured by sequencing in a study of regulatory T cells in long-lasting Graves disease. Overall study context: Those with persistent Graves' disease had received antithyroid drugs for over 5 years with positive TSH receptor antibodies.

Study-level findings and limits: Reduced TCR diversity was observed in persistent Graves' patients versus newly diagnosed patients.

This clonotype was seen more than once but under ten times. Its antigen is currently unknown. TCR beta libraries were built with iRepertoire HTBI primers and Arm-PCR of CDR3 regions. TCRdb ran MiXCR on the multiplex PCR reads and lists one entry per CDR3 protein. The sample lists 350,000 to 500,000 distinct CDR3 sequences; around 20% were seen once. Time point denoted: persistent/refractory GD, antithyroid drugs over 5 years with positive TRAb. TCR sequences were obtained from RNA taken from PBMCs. Sequencing was performed on peripheral blood mononuclear cells (PBMCs), taken when the disease was refractory, from a patient treated with antithyroid drugs. The sequence came from a female donor with Graves disease.

CDR3 region: CASSQDILGEQYF. In nucleotides, the CDR3 is TGTGCCAGCAGCCAAGATATCCTAGGCGAGCAGTACTTC. The chain combines TRBV14 with TRBJ2-7; D not resolved. The germline V gene has CDR1 SGHDN and CDR2 FVKESK. V was trimmed by 0 bases and J by 6 bases, leaving 9 bases between them. The CDR3 runs 13 residues.